The source of this T cell receptor beta chain is a study of blood T cell repertoires in COVID-19. Assay: immunoSEQ multiplex PCR; the TCRdb copy retains only in-frame clones and omits some. The table has tens of thousands of clones, 65% to 90% seen once. V shed 3 bases and J shed 2 bases, with 12 bases lying between them. This CDR3 region has 15 residues. The germline gives CDR1 SGHDT, CDR2 YYEEEE. This chain connects TRBV5-6 to TRBJ1-5; tentative D call: TRBD1 (5 bases). Material for sequencing was peripheral blood. The source is a human donor in a cohort sampled during active COVID-19. The DNA of the CDR3 is TGTGCCAGCAGCTGGGGGGGAAGAGGCAATCAGCCCCAGCATTTT. It yields the protein CASSWGGRGNQPQHF. The variable domain in full, with the rest retrieved from reference TRBV5-6 and TRBJ1-5, is DAGVTQSPTHLIKTRGQQVTLRCSPKSGHDTVSWYQQALGQGPQFIFQYYEEEERQRGNFPDRFSGHQFPNYSSELNVNALLLGDSALYLCASSWGGRGNQPQHFGDGTRLSIL.